A selection of T cell receptor beta chains follows, all from one sample in a study of regulatory T cells in long-lasting Graves disease. TCRdb reprocessed the multiplex PCR reads via MiXCR and lists one record per CDR3 protein. The repertoire holds 650,000 to 850,000 distinct CDR3 sequences, approximately 29% seen once, with under 55% in the top ten. This material consisted of peripheral blood mononuclear cells (PBMCs), taken when the disease was refractory, from a patient treated with antithyroid drugs. The receptors come from a female donor with Graves disease. The CDR3 runs from the conserved cysteine through the conserved F or W. A D gene is named only where the DNA matches it firmly. Some rows mark clone size as missing; the rest say once, few, many or name a class of expanded clone.

len	v_gene	abundance	d_gene	j_gene	CDR3nt	CDR3aa
14	TRBV3-1	many	TRBD1	TRBJ1-1	TGTGCCAGCAGCCAGACAGGGGGGTTGACTGAAGCTTTCTTT	CASSQTGGLTEAFF
17	TRBV10-3	many	TRBD1	TRBJ1-2	TGTGCCATCAGTGAGTCGATAGGGACAGGGACTAACTATGGCTACACCTTC	CAISESIGTGTNYGYTF
15	TRBV7-3	once	TRBD1	TRBJ1-2	TGTGCCAGCAGCGAAACGGGACAGTCGACTTATGGCTACACCTTC	CASSETGQSTYGYTF
14	TRBV7-9	NA	NA	TRBJ2-7	TGTGCCAGCAGCTTAGTGGAATCTATCTACGAGCAGTACTTC	CASSLVESIYEQYF
13	TRBV14	NA	TRBD1	TRBJ1-1	TGTGCCAGCAGCCACCTGGACAGGACTGAAGCTTTCTTT	CASSHLDRTEAFF
13	TRBV28	many	NA	TRBJ1-6	TGTGCCAGCAGTTCCCACCACGATTCACCCCTCCACTTT	CASSSHHDSPLHF
13	TRBV28	few	NA	TRBJ1-2	TGTGCCAGCAGAGCCACAGCTACCTATGGCTACACCTTC	CASRATATYGYTF
17	TRBV18	NA	NA	TRBJ2-3	TGTGCCAGCTCACCCCGCCCGGACAGACCTATGAGAGATACGCAGTATTTT	CASSPRPDRPMRDTQYF
14	TRBV20-1	few	TRBD1	TRBJ2-5	TGCAGTGCTAGATGGACAGGGGGCTTAGAGACCCAGTACTTC	CSARWTGGLETQYF
14	TRBV20-1	few	NA	TRBJ1-4	TGCAGTGCTGCCCCCAGGGGAAGAGGCGAAAAACTGTTTTTT	CSAAPRGRGEKLFF
15	TRBV5-1	many	NA	TRBJ1-1	TGCGCCAGCAGCTTGGAGCAGGGTTGGGACACTGAAGCTTTCTTT	CASSLEQGWDTEAFF
17	TRBV6-2/TRBV6-3	few	TRBD2	TRBJ2-7	TGTGCCAGCAGTTACTCCTCTTTCCACGGGAGGGCTAACGAGCAGTACTTC	CASSYSSFHGRANEQYF
12	TRBV11-2	many	TRBD1	TRBJ1-1	TGTGCCAGCAGTCGCGACAGGGATGAAGCTTTCTTT	CASSRDRDEAFF
14	TRBV28	NA	TRBD1	TRBJ1-1	TGTGCCAGCAGTTTACCGGGACAGGGGGGTGAAGCTTTCTTT	CASSLPGQGGEAFF
15	TRBV28	NA	NA	TRBJ1-4	TGTGCCAGCAGTTTAAGCGGTGCAACTAATGAAAAACTGTTTTTT	CASSLSGATNEKLFF
13	TRBV6-1	NA	NA	TRBJ1-4	TGTGCCAGCCGGGACCGACCAGGGGCTCCGTTGTTTTTT	CASRDRPGAPLFF
14	TRBV12-3/TRBV12-4	NA	NA	TRBJ2-7	TGTGCCAGCAGTGTAACGGGAGAGAGCTACGAGCAGTACTTC	CASSVTGESYEQYF
15	TRBV15	NA	NA	TRBJ1-2	TGTGCCACCAGCAGAGCCGGGACACCAATCTATGGCTACACCTTC	CATSRAGTPIYGYTF
17	TRBV6-1	NA	NA	TRBJ2-1	TGTGCCAGCAGTCCCCCCAGAGAACTAGCCCCATACAATGAGCAGTTCTTC	CASSPPRELAPYNEQFF
13	TRBV3-1	many	NA	TRBJ1-1	TGTGCCAGCAGCCAAGACCCCAACACTGAAGCTTTCTTT	CASSQDPNTEAFF
16	TRBV9	few	NA	TRBJ1-2	TGTGCCAGCAGCTCGACGTTGGGACGGCCGAGGCTTGGCTACACCTTC	CASSSTLGRPRLGYTF
15	TRBV6-1	few	NA	TRBJ1-2	TGTGCCAGCAGACCTAGGACAGACAGCAACTATGGCTACACCTTC	CASRPRTDSNYGYTF
16	TRBV28	NA	NA	TRBJ1-2	TGTGCCAGCAGCTTATCCAACGGGCAGGCCTCTTATGGCTACACCTTC	CASSLSNGQASYGYTF
15	TRBV7-3	NA	TRBD2	TRBJ2-2	TGTGCCAGCAGCTTAAGGGCGGGAGAGACCGGGGAGCTGTTTTTT	CASSLRAGETGELFF
15	TRBV7-6	NA	TRBD1	TRBJ1-4	TGTGCCAGCAGCCAACAACAGGGGGCCGGTGAAAAACTGTTTTTT	CASSQQQGAGEKLFF
15	TRBV18	NA	TRBD1	TRBJ1-2	TGTGCCAGCTCATCTTCCGGGACAGGGAGGTCTATCCACACCTTC	CASSSSGTGRSIHTF
16	TRBV2	many	NA	TRBJ1-5	TGTGCCAGCAGTGAGGCGAGCGGACAGAGAGATCAGCCCCAGCATTTT	CASSEASGQRDQPQHF
14	TRBV29-1	few	TRBD1	TRBJ1-3	TGCAGCGTTGACTTACAGGGGTCTGGAAACACCATATATTTT	CSVDLQGSGNTIYF
13	TRBV12-3/TRBV12-4	few	NA	TRBJ2-7	TGTGCCAGCAGTCGGGACGGCCCCTACGAGCAGTACTTC	CASSRDGPYEQYF
13	TRBV29-1	NA	TRBD1	TRBJ1-1	TGCAGCGTGCCCTTACAGGGGGCAGGTGAAGCTTTCTTT	CSVPLQGAGEAFF
15	TRBV5-1	NA	NA	TRBJ2-7	TGCGCCAGCAGCTTGGAACCGGGAACACGCAGCGAGCAGTACTTC	CASSLEPGTRSEQYF
16	TRBV12-3/TRBV12-4	few	TRBD1	TRBJ1-4	TGTGCCAGCAGTTTGGGGACCGGGACAGGGTATGAAAAACTGTTTTTT	CASSLGTGTGYEKLFF
13	TRBV27	few	TRBD1	TRBJ1-5	TGTGCCACCAGACAGGGCGTCAATCAGCCCCAGCATTTT	CATRQGVNQPQHF
17	TRBV9	NA	NA	TRBJ1-1	TGTGCCAGCAGCGGGGGGGTTGCGGGCAACTGGAACACTGAAGCTTTCTTT	CASSGGVAGNWNTEAFF
13	TRBV7-9	NA	TRBD1	TRBJ1-2	TGTGCCAGCAGCTTAGGGGACAGGGATGGCTACACCTTC	CASSLGDRDGYTF
14	TRBV30	few	NA	TRBJ1-2	TGTGCCTGGAGTGTACGCCAGGGCGGCTATGGCTACACCTTC	CAWSVRQGGYGYTF
15	TRBV4-1	few	NA	TRBJ2-7	TGCGCCAGCAGCCAGACTGGCCAGCACTCCTACGAGCAGTACTTC	CASSQTGQHSYEQYF
13	TRBV10-3	NA	TRBD1	TRBJ1-4	TGTGCCATCTCCCGTGGACAGGATGAAAAACTGTTTTTT	CAISRGQDEKLFF
13	TRBV6-1	NA	NA	TRBJ1-1	TGTGCCAGCAGCAGACAGCTGAACACTGAAGCTTTCTTT	CASSRQLNTEAFF
13	TRBV30	NA	NA	TRBJ1-1	TGTGCCTGGAGAAAGGAGGGGAACACTGAAGCTTTCTTT	CAWRKEGNTEAFF
13	TRBV6-5	many	NA	TRBJ1-2	TGTGCCAGCAGTTACAGCACGGCCTATGGCTACACCTTC	CASSYSTAYGYTF
14	TRBV28	NA	NA	TRBJ1-4	TGTGCCAGCAGTCCTTCAGGGTTTCGGGAAAAACTGTTTTTT	CASSPSGFREKLFF
14	TRBV7-2	few	NA	TRBJ2-2	TGTGCCAGCAGCCCCTGGGATAACACCGGGGAGCTGTTTTTT	CASSPWDNTGELFF
16	TRBV20-1	NA	TRBD1	TRBJ1-4	TGCAGTGCTCCCCGCAGGGGGCGCTTGGCTAATGAAAAACTGTTTTTT	CSAPRRGRLANEKLFF
14	TRBV27	NA	NA	TRBJ2-7	TGTGCCAGCAGTTTAAAAACAGGATCCTACGAGCAGTACTTC	CASSLKTGSYEQYF
15	TRBV12-5	few	NA	TRBJ1-1	TGTGCTAGTGGTTTCCCGGACAGCAAGAGAACTGAAGCTTTCTTT	CASGFPDSKRTEAFF
15	TRBV9	NA	NA	TRBJ1-1	TGTGCCAGCAGCGTAGCTCCGCAAACGAACACTGAAGCTTTCTTT	CASSVAPQTNTEAFF
15	TRBV7-9	NA	NA	TRBJ1-2	TGTGCCAGCAGCTTCCAAGACAGGCCGAACTATGGCTACACCTTC	CASSFQDRPNYGYTF
13	TRBV11-3	NA	NA	TRBJ2-5	TGTGCCAGCAGCTACATGCACCAAGAGACCCAGTACTTC	CASSYMHQETQYF
16	TRBV4-1	few	NA	TRBJ2-5	TGCGCCAGCAGCCAAGTTTTATCCCCCCTCTCAGAGACCCAGTACTTC	CASSQVLSPLSETQYF
14	TRBV5-1	NA	NA	TRBJ1-1	TGCGCCAGCAGCAGGTGGTGGGAGAGCACTGAAGCTTTCTTT	CASSRWWESTEAFF
15	TRBV20-1	NA	NA	TRBJ2-7	TGCAGTGCTACTGATAGCTGGAGGGCCTCCTACGAGCAGTACTTC	CSATDSWRASYEQYF
15	TRBV5-1	NA	TRBD1	TRBJ1-1	TGCGCCAGCAGCCAACCGGACAGGGTCGGCACTGAAGCTTTCTTT	CASSQPDRVGTEAFF
13	TRBV20-1	many	TRBD1	TRBJ2-5	TGCAGTGCTAAGGACAGGTCCCAAGAGACCCAGTACTTC	CSAKDRSQETQYF
13	TRBV27	NA	NA	TRBJ1-5	TGTGCCAGCAAATCAGGTGGCAATCAGCCCCAGCATTTT	CASKSGGNQPQHF
12	TRBV12-3/TRBV12-4	few	NA	TRBJ2-7	TGTGCCAGCAGTCCGGACAGAAGGGTGCAGTACTTC	CASSPDRRVQYF
11	TRBV12-3/TRBV12-4	NA	NA	TRBJ1-1	TGTGCCAGCAGCGCTCAGACTGAAGCTTTCTTT	CASSAQTEAFF